This T cell receptor beta chain derives from a study of blood T cell repertoires in COVID-19. Across the study: Samples came from the United States, Italy and Spain, spanning acute and convalescent COVID-19. Sample material is recorded as cDNA or gDNA derived from T cells, B-cell-depleted T cells, or PBMCs.

Trimming removed 4 bases from V and 3 bases from J, with 16 bases in between. Germline CDR1 is MGHRA and CDR2 is YSYEKL. CDR3 length equals 15 residues. Authors' methods: Counts of nucleated cells, estimated from reference gene primer amplification, were obtained. Using immunoSEQ multiplex PCR, the repertoire was profiled, and TCRdb retains in-frame clones only, with some absent. V and J calls and clone size are as listed in that table; D and trimming were resolved from the DNA. The repertoire holds roughly 72,000 clones, with 82% as singletons. The chain employs TRBV4-1 and TRBJ2-7, with D possibly TRBD1 on 5 matching bases. The TCR originated in a woman of 80 years or more with acute or convalescent COVID-19. Sequencing input: peripheral blood. CDR3 protein: CASSLAGQGDYEQYF. CDR3 in DNA: TGCGCCAGCAGCCTTGCTGGGCAGGGCGACTACGAGCAGTACTTC.